This TCR beta chain is drawn from a study of T cell responses to AZD1222 COVID-19 vaccine. Only in-frame clones appear in the TCRdb table, and some are missing; sequencing was by immunoSEQ multiplex PCR. The sample has 90,000 to 150,000 clones, about 85% seen once. This TCR was recovered from an adult in good health. This specimen consisted of peripheral blood, obtained on day 0 of AZD1222 vaccination.

CDR3 sequence reads: CASSLRLGGTEAFF. The CDR3 coding sequence is TGTGCCAGCAGCCTCCGACTGGGGGGCACTGAAGCTTTCTTT. The V call is TRBV6-2 or TRBV6-3, the J call TRBJ1-1, with D possibly matching TRBD1 (5 bases). This CDR3 has 14 residues. V lost 6 bases to trimming and J lost 4 bases, with 15 bases between them. The V gene's germline CDR1 is MNHEY and CDR2 SVGEGT.